The T cell receptor (beta chain) under discussion was sequenced for a study of spatial heterogeneity in lung cancer. The time point here: sample taken at primary tumor resection. Sequencing covered unsorted whole RNA taken from tumor, nontumor lung or frozen PBMC. V lost 1 base and J lost 9, with 16 bases in between. This CDR3 has 15 residues. Per the germline V gene, CDR1 is MGHRA and CDR2 is YSYEKL. TCRdb re-called the 5' RACE reads with MiXCR, one entry per CDR3 protein. The sample has 20,000 to 30,000 distinct CDR3 sequences; approximately 4.6% are singletons. In its sample, this clonotype was seen many times.

The sequence was collected from a male donor with early-stage non-small cell lung cancer. The input for sequencing was PBMCs, taken at surgery. V gene TRBV4-1 combines with J gene TRBJ2-1, with TRBD1 as a possible D gene (6 bases). In DNA, the CDR3 is TGCGCCAGCAGCCAAGGTCTCAGGGGATACGGTGAGCAGTTCTTC. This translates into CASSQGLRGYGEQFF.